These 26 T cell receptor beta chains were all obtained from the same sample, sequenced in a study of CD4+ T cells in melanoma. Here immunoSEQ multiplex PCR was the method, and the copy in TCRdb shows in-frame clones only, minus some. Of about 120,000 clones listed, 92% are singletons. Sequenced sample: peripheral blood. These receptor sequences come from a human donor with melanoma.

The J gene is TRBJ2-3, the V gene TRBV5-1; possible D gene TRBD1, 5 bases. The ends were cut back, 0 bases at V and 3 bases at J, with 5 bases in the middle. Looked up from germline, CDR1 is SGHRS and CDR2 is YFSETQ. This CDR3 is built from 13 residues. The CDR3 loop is CASSLDRTDTQYF. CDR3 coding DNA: TGCGCCAGCAGCTTGGACAGGACAGATACGCAGTATTTT.

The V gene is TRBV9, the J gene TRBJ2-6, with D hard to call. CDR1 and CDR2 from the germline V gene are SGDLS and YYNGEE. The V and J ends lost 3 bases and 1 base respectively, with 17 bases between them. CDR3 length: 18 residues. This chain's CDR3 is CASSGRTLSHSGANVLTF. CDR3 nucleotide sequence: TGTGCCAGCAGCGGGCGGACCCTTTCCCATTCTGGGGCCAACGTCCTGACTTTC.

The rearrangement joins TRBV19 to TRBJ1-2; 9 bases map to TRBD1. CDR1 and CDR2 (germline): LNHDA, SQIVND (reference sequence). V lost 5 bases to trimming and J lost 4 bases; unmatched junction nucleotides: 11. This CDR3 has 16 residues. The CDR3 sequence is CASSARTGALFYGYTF. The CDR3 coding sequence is TGTGCCAGTAGTGCCAGGACAGGGGCCCTTTTCTATGGCTACACCTTC.

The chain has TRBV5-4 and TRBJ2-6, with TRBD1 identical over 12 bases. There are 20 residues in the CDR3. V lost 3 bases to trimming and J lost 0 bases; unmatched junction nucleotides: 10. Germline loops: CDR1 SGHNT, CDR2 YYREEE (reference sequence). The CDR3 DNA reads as TGTGCCAGCAGCTCCAGCTCCGGGACAGGGGGCATCTCTGGGGCCAACGTCCTGACTTTC. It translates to CASSSSSGTGGISGANVLTF. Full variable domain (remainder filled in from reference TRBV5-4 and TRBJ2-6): ETGVTQSPTHLIKTRGQQVTLRCSSQSGHNTVSWYQQALGQGPQFIFQYYREEENGRGNFPPRFSGLQFPNYSSELNVNALELDDSALYLCASSSSSGTGGISGANVLTFGAGSRLTVL.

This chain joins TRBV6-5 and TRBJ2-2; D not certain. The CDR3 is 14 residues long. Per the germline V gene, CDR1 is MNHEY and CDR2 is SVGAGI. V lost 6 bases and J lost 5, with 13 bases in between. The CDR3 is CASRPPRRTGELFF. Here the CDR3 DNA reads TGTGCCAGCAGACCGCCCCGAAGGACCGGGGAGCTGTTTTTT.

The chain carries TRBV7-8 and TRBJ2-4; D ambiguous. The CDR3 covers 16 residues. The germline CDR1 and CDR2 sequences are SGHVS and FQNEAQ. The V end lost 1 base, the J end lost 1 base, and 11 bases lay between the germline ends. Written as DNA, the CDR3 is TGTGCCAGCAGCTTAGTGGGGTTGGGGGCCAAAAACATTCAGTACTTC. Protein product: CASSLVGLGAKNIQYF.

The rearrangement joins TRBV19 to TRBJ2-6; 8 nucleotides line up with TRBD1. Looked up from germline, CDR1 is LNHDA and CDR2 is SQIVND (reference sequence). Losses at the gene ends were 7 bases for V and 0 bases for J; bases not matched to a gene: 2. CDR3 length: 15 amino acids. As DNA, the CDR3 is TGTGCCAGTAAACAGGGGGTCTCTGGGGCCAACGTCCTGACTTTC. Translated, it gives CASKQGVSGANVLTF.

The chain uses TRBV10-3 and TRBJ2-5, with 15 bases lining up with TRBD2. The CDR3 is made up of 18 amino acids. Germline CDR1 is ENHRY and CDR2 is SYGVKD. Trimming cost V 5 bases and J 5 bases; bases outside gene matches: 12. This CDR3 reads CAISPGLAGGGREETQYF. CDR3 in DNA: TGTGCCATCAGTCCGGGACTAGCGGGGGGCGGGAGGGAGGAGACCCAGTACTTC.

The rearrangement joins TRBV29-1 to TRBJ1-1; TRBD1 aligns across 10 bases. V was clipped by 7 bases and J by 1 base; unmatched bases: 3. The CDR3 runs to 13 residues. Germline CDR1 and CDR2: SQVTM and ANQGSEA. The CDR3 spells CSARTGGNTEAFF. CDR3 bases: TGCAGCGCCCGGACAGGGGGGAACACTGAAGCTTTCTTT.

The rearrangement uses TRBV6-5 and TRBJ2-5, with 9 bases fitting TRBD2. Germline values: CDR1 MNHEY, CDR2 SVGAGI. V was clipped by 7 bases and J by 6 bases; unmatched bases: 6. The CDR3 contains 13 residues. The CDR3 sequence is CASNGGRAKTQYF. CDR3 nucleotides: TGTGCCAGCAACGGCGGGAGGGCGAAGACCCAGTACTTC.

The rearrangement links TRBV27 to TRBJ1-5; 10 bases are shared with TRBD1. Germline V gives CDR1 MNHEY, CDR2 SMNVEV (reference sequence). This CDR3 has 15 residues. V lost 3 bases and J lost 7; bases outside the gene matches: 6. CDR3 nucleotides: TGTGCCAGCAGTTTGGGGACAGGGGCTGGACAGCCCCAGCATTTT. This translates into CASSLGTGAGQPQHF.

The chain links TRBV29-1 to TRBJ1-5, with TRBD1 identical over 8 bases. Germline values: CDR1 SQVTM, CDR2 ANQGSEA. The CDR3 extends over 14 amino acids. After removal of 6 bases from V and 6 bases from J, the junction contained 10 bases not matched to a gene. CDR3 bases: TGCAGCGTCGAACCAGGGGGCGCGGGTCAGCCCCAGCATTTT. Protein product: CSVEPGGAGQPQHF.

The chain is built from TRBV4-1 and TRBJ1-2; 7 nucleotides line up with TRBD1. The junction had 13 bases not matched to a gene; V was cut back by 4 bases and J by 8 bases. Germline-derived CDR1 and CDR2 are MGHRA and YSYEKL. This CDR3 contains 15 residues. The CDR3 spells CASSPSGRGEGGYTF. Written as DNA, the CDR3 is TGCGCCAGCAGCCCGTCGGGCAGGGGGGAGGGCGGCTACACCTTC.

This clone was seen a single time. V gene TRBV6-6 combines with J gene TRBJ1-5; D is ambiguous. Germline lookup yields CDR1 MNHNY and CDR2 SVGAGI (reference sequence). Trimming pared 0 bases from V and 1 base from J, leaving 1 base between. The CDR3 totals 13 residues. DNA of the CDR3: TGTGCCAGCAGTTACTCAAGCAATCAGCCCCAGCATTTT. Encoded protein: CASSYSSNQPQHF.

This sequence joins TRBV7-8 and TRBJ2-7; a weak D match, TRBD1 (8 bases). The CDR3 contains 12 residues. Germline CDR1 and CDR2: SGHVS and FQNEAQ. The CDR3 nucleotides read TGTGCAAGCGGGACAGGATATTACGAGCAGTACTTC. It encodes CASGTGYYEQYF.

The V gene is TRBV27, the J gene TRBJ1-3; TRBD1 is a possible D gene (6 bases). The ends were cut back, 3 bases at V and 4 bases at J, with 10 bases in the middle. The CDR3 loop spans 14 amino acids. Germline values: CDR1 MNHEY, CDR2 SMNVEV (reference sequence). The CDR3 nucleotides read TGTGCCAGCAGTTTCTCAGGGGTAGGAAACACCATATATTTT. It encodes CASSFSGVGNTIYF.

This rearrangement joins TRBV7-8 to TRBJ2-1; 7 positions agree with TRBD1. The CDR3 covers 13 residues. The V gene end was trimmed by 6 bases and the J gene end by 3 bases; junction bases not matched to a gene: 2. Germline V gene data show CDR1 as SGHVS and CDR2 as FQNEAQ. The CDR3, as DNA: TGTGCCAGCAGACGGGACAGCTACAATGAGCAGTTCTTC. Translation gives CASRRDSYNEQFF.

The CDR3 sequence is CATSRDRKSSYNEQFF. CDR3 nucleotides: TGTGCCACCAGCAGAGACCGTAAGAGCTCCTACAATGAGCAGTTCTTC. V is TRBV15 and J is TRBJ2-1; D remains unclear. Germline V CDR1 and CDR2: LNHNV, YYDKDF (reference sequence). This CDR3 is 16 amino acids long. V gave up 0 bases and J gave up 0 bases, with 9 bases separating them. The full variable domain, with the rest looked up from reference TRBV15 and TRBJ2-1, is DAMVIQNPRYQVTQFGKPVTLSCSQTLNHNVMYWYQQKSSQAPKLLFHYYDKDFNNEADTPDNFQSRRPNTSFCFLDIRSPGLGDTAMYLCATSRDRKSSYNEQFFGPGTRLTVL.

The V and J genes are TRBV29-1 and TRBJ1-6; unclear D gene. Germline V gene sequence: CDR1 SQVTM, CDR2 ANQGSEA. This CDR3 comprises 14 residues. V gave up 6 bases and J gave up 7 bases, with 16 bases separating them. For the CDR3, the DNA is TGCAGCGTGGAGGAGGGCGGCCGGAATTCACCCCTCCACTTT. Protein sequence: CSVEEGGRNSPLHF.

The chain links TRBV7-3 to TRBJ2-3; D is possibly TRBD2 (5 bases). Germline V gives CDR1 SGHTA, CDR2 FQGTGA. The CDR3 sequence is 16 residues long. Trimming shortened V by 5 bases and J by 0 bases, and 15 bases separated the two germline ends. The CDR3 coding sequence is TGTGCCAGCAGCCCGCAGCGGAGGACTAGCACAGATACGCAGTATTTT. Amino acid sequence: CASSPQRRTSTDTQYF.

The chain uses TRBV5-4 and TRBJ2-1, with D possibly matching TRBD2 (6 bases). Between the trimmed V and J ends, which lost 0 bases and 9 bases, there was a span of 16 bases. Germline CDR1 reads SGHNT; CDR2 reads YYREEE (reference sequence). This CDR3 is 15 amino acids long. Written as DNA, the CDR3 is TGTGCCAGCAGCTTGGCCGTAGGTAGGAGGGGTGAGCAGTTCTTC. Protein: CASSLAVGRRGEQFF.

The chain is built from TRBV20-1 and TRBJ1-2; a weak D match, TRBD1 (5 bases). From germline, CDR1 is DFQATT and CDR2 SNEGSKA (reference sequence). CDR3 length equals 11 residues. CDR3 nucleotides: TGCAGCCCACAGGAGCCCTATGGCTACACCTTC. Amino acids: CSPQEPYGYTF.

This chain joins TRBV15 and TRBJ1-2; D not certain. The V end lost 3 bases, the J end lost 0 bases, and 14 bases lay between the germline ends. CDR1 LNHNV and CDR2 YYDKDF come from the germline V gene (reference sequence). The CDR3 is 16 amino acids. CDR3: CATSRNRATANYGYTF. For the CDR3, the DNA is TGTGCCACCAGCAGGAATAGGGCAACAGCTAACTATGGCTACACCTTC.

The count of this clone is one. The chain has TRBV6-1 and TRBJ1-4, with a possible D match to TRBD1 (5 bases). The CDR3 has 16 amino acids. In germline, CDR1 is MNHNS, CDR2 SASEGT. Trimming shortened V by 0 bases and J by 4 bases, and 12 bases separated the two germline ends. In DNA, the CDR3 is TGTGCCAGCAGTGAAGCGTTAAACAGGTTTAATGAAAAACTGTTTTTT. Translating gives CASSEALNRFNEKLFF.

The CDR3 nucleotides are TGTGCCAGCGGCCGGGTCCACACAGATACGCAGTATTTT. Its translation is CASGRVHTDTQYF. This rearrangement joins TRBV28 to TRBJ2-3; D call uncertain. With 8 bases removed from V and 2 bases from J, the gap between germline ends came to 11 bases. From germline, CDR1 is MDHEN and CDR2 SYDVKM. The CDR3 has 13 residues. Full variable domain (missing parts from reference TRBV28 and TRBJ2-3): DVKVTQSSRYLVKRTGEKVFLECVQDMDHENMFWYRQDPGLGLRLIYFSYDVKMKEKGDIPEGYSVSREKKERFSLILESASTNQTSMYLCASGRVHTDTQYFGPGTRLTVL.

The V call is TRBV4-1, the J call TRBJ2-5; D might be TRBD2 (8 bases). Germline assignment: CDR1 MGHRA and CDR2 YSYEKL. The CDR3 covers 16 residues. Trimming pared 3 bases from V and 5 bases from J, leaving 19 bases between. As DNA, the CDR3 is TGCGCCAGCAGCCAGAACGGGGGGGCAGGGGGGGAGACCCAGTACTTC. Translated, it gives CASSQNGGAGGETQYF.